This T cell receptor (beta chain) was sequenced during a study of memory CD4+ T cells and cytomegalovirus serostatus. Between the trimmed V and J ends, which lost 5 bases and 4 bases, there was a span of 23 bases. The CDR3 is 18 residues long. Germline V lookup: CDR1 SGHVS, CDR2 FQNEAQ. This clone turned up a few times. Its antigen is currently unknown. Original processing notes: Out-of-frame sequences were removed, leaving 2 million to 2.5 million distinct TCRbeta sequences. Here immunoSEQ multiplex PCR was the method, and the copy in TCRdb shows in-frame clones only, minus some. V and J calls and clone size are given by that table; D and trimming were obtained from the DNA. This table holds tens of thousands of clones, more than 65% found once. The sort gate was single viable CD3+CD4+CD8-CD45RO+ cells for memory CD4+ T cells. Donors' CMV status reflects serum IgG against pp150, pp28, p38, p52. General observations from the study: Each of approximately 61 CMV-associated TCRbeta sequences occurred in one to five individuals.

The specimen was memory CD4+ T cells from blood. This TCR came from an adult in good health and CMV-seronegative. Some clones in this sample may be carry-over from other donors' samples. V usage is TRBV7-8 and J usage is TRBJ2-2; D possibly corresponds to TRBD1 (5 bases). The CDR3 is CASSALSGAGLITGELFF. The DNA for the CDR3 is TGTGCCAGCAGCGCCCTTAGTGGGGCAGGGCTTATCACCGGGGAGCTGTTTTTT.